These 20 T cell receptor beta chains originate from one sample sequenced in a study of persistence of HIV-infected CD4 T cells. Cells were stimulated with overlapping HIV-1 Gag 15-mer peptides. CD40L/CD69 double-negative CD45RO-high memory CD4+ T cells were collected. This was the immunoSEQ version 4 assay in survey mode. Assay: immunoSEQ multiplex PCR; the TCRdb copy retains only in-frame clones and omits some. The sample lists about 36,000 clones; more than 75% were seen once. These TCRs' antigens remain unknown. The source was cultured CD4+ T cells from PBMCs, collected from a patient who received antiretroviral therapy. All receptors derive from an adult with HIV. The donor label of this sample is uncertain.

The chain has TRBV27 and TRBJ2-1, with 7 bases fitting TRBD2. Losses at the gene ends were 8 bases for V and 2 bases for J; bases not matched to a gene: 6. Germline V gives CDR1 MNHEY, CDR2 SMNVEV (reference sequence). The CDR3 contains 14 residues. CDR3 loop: CASRGGNTYNEQFF. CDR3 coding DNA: TGTGCCAGCCGCGGGGGTAATACCTACAATGAGCAGTTCTTC.

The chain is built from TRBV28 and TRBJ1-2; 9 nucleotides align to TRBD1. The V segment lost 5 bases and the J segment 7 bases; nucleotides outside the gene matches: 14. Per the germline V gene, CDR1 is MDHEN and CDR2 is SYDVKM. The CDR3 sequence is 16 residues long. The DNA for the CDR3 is TGTGCCAGCAGTCGTGGGACAGGGTCAGTATTAGGTGGCTACACCTTC. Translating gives CASSRGTGSVLGGYTF.

Here the CDR3 DNA reads TGCGCCAGCAGCTACCAAGAGACCCAGTACTTC. This encodes CASSYQETQYF. This rearrangement joins TRBV5-1 to TRBJ2-5; D remains unclear. Trimming removed 3 bases at V and 0 bases at J, with 0 bases between. The germline gives CDR1 SGHRS, CDR2 YFSETQ. The CDR3 has 11 amino acids.

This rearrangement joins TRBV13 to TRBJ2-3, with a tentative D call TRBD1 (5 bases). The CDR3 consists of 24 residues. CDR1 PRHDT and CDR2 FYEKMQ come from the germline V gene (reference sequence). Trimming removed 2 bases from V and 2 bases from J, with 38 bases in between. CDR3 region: CASSLIITPPTRRVSRPSTDTQYF. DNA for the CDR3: TGTGCCAGCAGCTTAATCATCACCCCACCCACACGCAGGGTGAGTCGACCATCCACAGATACGCAGTATTTT.

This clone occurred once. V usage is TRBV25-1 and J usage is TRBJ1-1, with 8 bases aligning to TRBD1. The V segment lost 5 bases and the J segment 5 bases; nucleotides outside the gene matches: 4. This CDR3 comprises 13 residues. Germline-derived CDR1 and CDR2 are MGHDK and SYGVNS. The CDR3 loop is CASSYNRGTEAFF. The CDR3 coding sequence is TGTGCCAGCAGTTATAACAGGGGGACTGAAGCTTTCTTT.

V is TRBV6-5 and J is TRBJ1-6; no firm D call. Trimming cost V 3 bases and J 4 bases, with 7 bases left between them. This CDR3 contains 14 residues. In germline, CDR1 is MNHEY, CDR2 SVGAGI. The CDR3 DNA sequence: TGTGCCAGCAGTTATAGTGGATATAATTCACCCCTCCACTTT. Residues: CASSYSGYNSPLHF.

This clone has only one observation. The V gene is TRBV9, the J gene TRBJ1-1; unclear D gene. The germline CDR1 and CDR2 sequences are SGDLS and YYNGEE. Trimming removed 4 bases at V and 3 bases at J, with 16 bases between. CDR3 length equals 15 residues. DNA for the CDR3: TGTGCCAGCAGCCCCCGTCCCATGTCTTACACTGAAGCTTTCTTT. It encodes CASSPRPMSYTEAFF.

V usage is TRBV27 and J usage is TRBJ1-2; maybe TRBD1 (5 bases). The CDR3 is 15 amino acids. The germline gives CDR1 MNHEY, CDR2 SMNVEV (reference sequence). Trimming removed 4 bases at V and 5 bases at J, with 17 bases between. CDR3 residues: CASSSPLVGEYGYTF. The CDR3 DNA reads TGTGCCAGCAGTTCCCCCCTTGTGGGGGAGTATGGCTACACCTTC.

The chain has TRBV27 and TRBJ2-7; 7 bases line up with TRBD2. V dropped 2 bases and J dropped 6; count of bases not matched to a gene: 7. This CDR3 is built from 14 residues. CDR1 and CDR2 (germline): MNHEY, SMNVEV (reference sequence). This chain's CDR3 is CASSLLAGEGEQYF. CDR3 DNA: TGTGCCAGCAGTTTACTTGCGGGGGAGGGCGAGCAGTACTTC.

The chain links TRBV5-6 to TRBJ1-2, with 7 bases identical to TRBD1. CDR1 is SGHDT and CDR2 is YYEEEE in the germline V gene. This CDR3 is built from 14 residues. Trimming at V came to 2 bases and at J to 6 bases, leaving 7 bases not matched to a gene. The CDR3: CASSFEGARNGYTF. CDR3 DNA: TGTGCCAGCAGCTTTGAGGGGGCGCGGAATGGCTACACCTTC.

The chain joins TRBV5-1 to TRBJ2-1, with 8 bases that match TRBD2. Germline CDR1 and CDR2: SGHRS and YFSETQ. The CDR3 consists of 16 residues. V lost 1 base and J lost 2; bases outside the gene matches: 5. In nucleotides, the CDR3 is TGCGCCAGCAGCTTGAAAGCGGGGGAACCCTACAATGAGCAGTTCTTC. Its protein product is CASSLKAGEPYNEQFF.

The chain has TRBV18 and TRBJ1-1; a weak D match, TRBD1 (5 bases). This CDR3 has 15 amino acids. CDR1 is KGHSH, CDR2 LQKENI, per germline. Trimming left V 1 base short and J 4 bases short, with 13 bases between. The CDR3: CASSPQGLKGTEAFF. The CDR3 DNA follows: TGTGCCAGCTCACCACAGGGGCTCAAGGGCACTGAAGCTTTCTTT.

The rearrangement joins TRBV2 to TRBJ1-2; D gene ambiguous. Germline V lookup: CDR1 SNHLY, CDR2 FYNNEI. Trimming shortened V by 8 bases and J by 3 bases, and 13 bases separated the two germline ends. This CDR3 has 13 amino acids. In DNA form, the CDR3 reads TGTGCCAGCGGATATAGTAGGGACTATGGCTACACCTTC. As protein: CASGYSRDYGYTF.

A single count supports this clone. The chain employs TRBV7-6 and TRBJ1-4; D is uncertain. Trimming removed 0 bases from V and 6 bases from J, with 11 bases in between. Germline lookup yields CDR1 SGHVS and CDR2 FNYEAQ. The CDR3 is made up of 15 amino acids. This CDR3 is CASSLAPGLDEKLFF. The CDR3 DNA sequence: TGTGCCAGCAGCTTAGCCCCGGGGTTGGATGAAAAACTGTTTTTT.

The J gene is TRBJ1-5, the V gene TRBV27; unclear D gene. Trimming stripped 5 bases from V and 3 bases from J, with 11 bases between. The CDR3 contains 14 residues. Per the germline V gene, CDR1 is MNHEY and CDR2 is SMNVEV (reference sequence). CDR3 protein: CASSPGRFNQPQHF. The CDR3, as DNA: TGTGCCAGCAGTCCAGGACGGTTCAATCAGCCCCAGCATTTT.

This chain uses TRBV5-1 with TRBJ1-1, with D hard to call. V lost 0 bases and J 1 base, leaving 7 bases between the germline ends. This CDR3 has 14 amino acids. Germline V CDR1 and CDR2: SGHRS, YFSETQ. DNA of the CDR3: TGCGCCAGCAGCTTGGCTGGGTGGAACACTGAAGCTTTCTTT. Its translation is CASSLAGWNTEAFF.

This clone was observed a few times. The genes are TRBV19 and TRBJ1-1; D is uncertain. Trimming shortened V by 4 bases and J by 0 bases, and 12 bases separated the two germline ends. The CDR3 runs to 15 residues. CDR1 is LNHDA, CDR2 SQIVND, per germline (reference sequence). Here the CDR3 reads CASSTTLTLNTEAFF. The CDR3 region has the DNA TGTGCCAGTAGTACGACTTTGACCTTGAACACTGAAGCTTTCTTT.

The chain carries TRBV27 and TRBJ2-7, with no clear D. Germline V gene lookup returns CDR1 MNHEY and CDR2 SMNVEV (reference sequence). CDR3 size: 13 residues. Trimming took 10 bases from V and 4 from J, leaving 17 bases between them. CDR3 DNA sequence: TGTGCCATCCCCGCCCTCTCCTTTTACGAGCAGTACTTC. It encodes CAIPALSFYEQYF.

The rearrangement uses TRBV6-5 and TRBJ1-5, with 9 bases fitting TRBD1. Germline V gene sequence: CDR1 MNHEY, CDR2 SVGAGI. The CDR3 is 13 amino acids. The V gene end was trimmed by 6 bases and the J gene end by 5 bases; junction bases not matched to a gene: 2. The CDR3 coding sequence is TGTGCCAGCAGCCGGGACAGGGATCAGCCCCAGCATTTT. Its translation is CASSRDRDQPQHF.

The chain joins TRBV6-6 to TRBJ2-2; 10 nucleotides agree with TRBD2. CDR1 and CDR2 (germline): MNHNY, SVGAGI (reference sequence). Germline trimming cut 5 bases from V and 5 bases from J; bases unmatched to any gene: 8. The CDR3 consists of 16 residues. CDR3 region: CASSRSGGAGTGELFF. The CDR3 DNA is TGTGCCAGCAGTCGAAGCGGGGGGGCAGGAACCGGGGAGCTGTTTTTT.